Below, 14 T cell receptor beta chains from the same sample are listed, as sequenced in a study of cytomegalovirus exposure and HLA in healthy donors. Amplification used 60 Vbeta primers and 13 Jbeta primers. Profiling relied on immunoSEQ multiplex PCR, and the TCRdb table lists in-frame clones only, not all of them. The repertoire holds 110,000 to 150,000 clones, with approximately 80% as singletons. The sample comprised PBMCs. These receptors were taken from a woman aged 40 to 50 in good health and CMV-seronegative.

The CDR3 DNA sequence: TGTGCCAGTAGTATAGGTGGACGGGGTAGCACAGATACGCAGTATTTT. Amino acids: CASSIGGRGSTDTQYF. The chain recombines TRBV19 with TRBJ2-3; D may be TRBD2 (5 bases). Trimming pared 1 base from V and 0 bases from J, leaving 11 bases between. Germline CDR1 is LNHDA and CDR2 is SQIVND (reference sequence). CDR3 length equals 16 residues. The full variable domain, completed using reference TRBV19 and TRBJ2-3, is DGGITQSPKYLFRKEGQNVTLSCEQNLNHDAMYWYRQDPGQGLRLIYYSQIVNDFQKGDIAEGYSVSREKKESFPLTVTSAQKNPTAFYLCASSIGGRGSTDTQYFGPGTRLTVL.

The sample holds one count of this clone. The chain is built from TRBV5-1 and TRBJ1-5, with TRBD1 matching over 8 bases. V shed 2 bases, J shed 6 bases, and the junction held 4 bases outside the gene matches. Germline CDR1 reads SGHRS; CDR2 reads YFSETQ. The CDR3 sequence is 14 residues long. The CDR3 nucleotides are TGCGCCAGCAGCTTTGTACAGGGGGGTCAGCCCCAGCATTTT. Its translation: CASSFVQGGQPQHF.

This clone has a handful of counts. V is TRBV6-5 and J is TRBJ1-5, with a tentative D call TRBD1 (5 bases). The CDR3 runs 12 residues. Germline loops: CDR1 MNHEY, CDR2 SVGAGI. V was shortened by 4 bases and J by 4 bases, with 5 bases between the two germline ends. CDR3 loop: CASSSGNQPQHF. CDR3 coding DNA: TGTGCCAGCAGTTCAGGGAATCAGCCCCAGCATTTT.

The gene calls are TRBV18 and TRBJ2-7, with 8 bases that match TRBD2. This CDR3 has 16 amino acids. V lost 3 bases and J lost 3; bases outside the gene matches: 10. Germline V gene data show CDR1 as KGHSH and CDR2 as LQKENI. In nucleotides, the CDR3 is TGTGCCAGCTCACCCCCTAGCAGCGGGAGTAACTACGAGCAGTACTTC. Its protein product is CASSPPSSGSNYEQYF.

The chain combines TRBV29-1 with TRBJ2-7; tentatively, D is TRBD1 (6 bases). Germline CDR1 and CDR2: SQVTM and ANQGSEA. CDR3 size: 15 residues. V lost 7 bases to trimming and J lost 0 bases, with 19 bases between them. The CDR3 protein is CSAGTGTPSSYEQYF. As DNA, the CDR3 is TGCAGCGCCGGAACCGGGACACCGAGCTCCTACGAGCAGTACTTC.

This chain uses TRBV2 with TRBJ1-2, with a tentative D call TRBD1 (5 bases). Trimming stripped 7 bases from V and 3 bases from J, with 15 bases between. From germline, CDR1 is SNHLY and CDR2 FYNNEI. The CDR3 consists of 14 residues. The CDR3 region has the DNA TGTGCCAGCACTTCTCCTCCGGGGGACTATGGCTACACCTTC. Translation: CASTSPPGDYGYTF. The full variable domain, completed using reference TRBV2 and TRBJ1-2, is EPEVTQTPSHQVTQMGQEVILRCVPISNHLYFYWYRQILGQKVEFLVSFYNNEISEKSEIFDDQFSVERPDGSNFTLKIRSTKLEDSAMYFCASTSPPGDYGYTFGSGTRLTVV.

V is TRBV15 and J is TRBJ2-3, with 13 bases identical to TRBD2. The CDR3 runs to 16 residues. J lost 2 bases, V lost 3 bases, and 2 bases had no gene match. Germline assignment: CDR1 LNHNV and CDR2 YYDKDF (reference sequence). CDR3 region: CATSRGLAGTTDTQYF. The CDR3 DNA is TGTGCCACCAGCAGGGGACTAGCGGGGACCACAGATACGCAGTATTTT.

The V call is TRBV5-1, the J call TRBJ2-3; 7 bases agree with TRBD2. V gave up 1 base and J gave up 5 bases; unmatched junction bases: 7. This CDR3 is built from 15 residues. Germline CDR1 SGHRS, CDR2 YFSETQ. DNA of the CDR3: TGCGCCAGCAGCTTGTTTAGCGGGTTAGGAGATACGCAGTATTTT. As protein: CASSLFSGLGDTQYF.

V gene TRBV4-1 combines with J gene TRBJ2-5, with 15 bases fitting TRBD2. CDR3 length equals 21 residues. J gave up 3 bases and V 0 bases, and 14 bases lay outside the gene matches. Germline V gives CDR1 MGHRA, CDR2 YSYEKL. The CDR3 protein is CASSQDVGGLAGGLGKETQYF. The CDR3 nucleotides are TGCGCCAGCAGCCAAGATGTGGGAGGACTAGCGGGGGGGTTGGGGAAAGAGACCCAGTACTTC.

CDR3 sequence (DNA): TGCGCCAGCAGCCAATTAGCGGGAGGAGAGACCCAGTACTTC. It translates to CASSQLAGGETQYF. V usage is TRBV4-1 and J usage is TRBJ2-5; TRBD2 matches at 10 bases. This CDR3 region has 14 residues. Trimming took 2 bases from V and 4 from J; bases not matched to a gene: 1. CDR1 MGHRA and CDR2 YSYEKL come from the germline V gene.

The chain employs TRBV18 and TRBJ2-1; 11 bases line up with TRBD1. Germline V lookup: CDR1 KGHSH, CDR2 LQKENI. The CDR3 is made up of 18 amino acids. The J segment lost 5 bases and the V segment lost 0 bases, leaving 9 bases of the junction unmatched. In nucleotides, the CDR3 is TGTGCCAGCTCACCACCGTTGAGTATGGGACAGGGGGACAATGAGCAGTTCTTC. Residues: CASSPPLSMGQGDNEQFF.

The chain combines TRBV7-9 with TRBJ2-1; TRBD2 matches 10 bases. The CDR3 has 17 residues. Germline lookup yields CDR1 SEHNR and CDR2 FQNEAQ (reference sequence). Trimming took 1 base from V and 0 from J; bases not matched to a gene: 3. The CDR3 sequence: CASSLGPSGSSYNEQFF. Written as DNA, the CDR3 is TGTGCCAGCAGCTTAGGGCCTAGCGGGAGCTCCTACAATGAGCAGTTCTTC.

This sequence joins TRBV2 and TRBJ2-7; tentatively, D is TRBD2 (5 bases). CDR1 is SNHLY, CDR2 FYNNEI, per germline. The CDR3 length is 14 residues. The V end was cut by 8 bases, the J end by 5 bases, with 19 bases between. Here the CDR3 reads CASLKGGPTHEQYF. In DNA form, the CDR3 reads TGTGCCAGCCTCAAGGGCGGGCCCACCCACGAGCAGTACTTC.

The CDR3 spells CASSLVPGTNYGYTF. CDR3 nucleotide sequence: TGTGCCAGCAGTTTAGTCCCAGGGACTAACTATGGCTACACCTTC. The V call is TRBV27, the J call TRBJ1-2; TRBD1 is a possible D gene (5 bases). Germline CDR1 reads MNHEY; CDR2 reads SMNVEV (reference sequence). Trimming shortened V by 2 bases and J by 0 bases, and 10 bases separated the two germline ends. The CDR3 has 15 residues.